This T cell receptor (beta chain) was captured in a study of blood T cell repertoires in COVID-19. Looking at the study overall: Samples representing acute and convalescent COVID-19 were sourced from the United States, Italy and Spain. The cDNA or gDNA used as material had been derived from T cells, B-cell-depleted T cells, or PBMCs.

Sequenced by immunoSEQ multiplex PCR; TCRdb stores in-frame clones only, minus some. The repertoire has around 220,000 clones, roughly 89% of them found once; the top ten carry roughly 6.2%. Germline V gene data show CDR1 as DFQATT and CDR2 as SNEGSKA (reference sequence). The CDR3 covers 15 residues. J lost 0 bases, V lost 3 bases, and 3 bases had no gene match. Sequenced: PBMCs or T cells enriched from blood (not recorded which). The receptor comes from a woman between 35 and 50 years old who had recovered from COVID-19. The J gene is TRBJ2-3, the V gene TRBV20-1; 10 bases align to TRBD2. CDR3 residues: CSASTSGTSTDTQYF. CDR3 bases: TGCAGTGCTAGTACTAGCGGGACTAGCACAGATACGCAGTATTTT.